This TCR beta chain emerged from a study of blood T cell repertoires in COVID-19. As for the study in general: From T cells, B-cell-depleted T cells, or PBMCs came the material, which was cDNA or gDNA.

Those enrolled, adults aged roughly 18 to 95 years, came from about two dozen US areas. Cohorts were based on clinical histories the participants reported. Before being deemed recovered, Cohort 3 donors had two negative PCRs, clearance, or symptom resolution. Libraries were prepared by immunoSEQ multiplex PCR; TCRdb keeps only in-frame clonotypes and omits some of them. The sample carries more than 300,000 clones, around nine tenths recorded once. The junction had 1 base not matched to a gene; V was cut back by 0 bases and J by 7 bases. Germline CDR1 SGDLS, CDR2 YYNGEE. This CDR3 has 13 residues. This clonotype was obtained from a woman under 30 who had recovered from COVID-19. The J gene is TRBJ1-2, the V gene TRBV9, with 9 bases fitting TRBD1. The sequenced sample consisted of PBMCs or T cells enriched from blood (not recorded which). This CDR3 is CASSVVGQGGYTF. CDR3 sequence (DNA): TGTGCCAGCAGCGTAGTGGGACAGGGTGGCTACACCTTC.